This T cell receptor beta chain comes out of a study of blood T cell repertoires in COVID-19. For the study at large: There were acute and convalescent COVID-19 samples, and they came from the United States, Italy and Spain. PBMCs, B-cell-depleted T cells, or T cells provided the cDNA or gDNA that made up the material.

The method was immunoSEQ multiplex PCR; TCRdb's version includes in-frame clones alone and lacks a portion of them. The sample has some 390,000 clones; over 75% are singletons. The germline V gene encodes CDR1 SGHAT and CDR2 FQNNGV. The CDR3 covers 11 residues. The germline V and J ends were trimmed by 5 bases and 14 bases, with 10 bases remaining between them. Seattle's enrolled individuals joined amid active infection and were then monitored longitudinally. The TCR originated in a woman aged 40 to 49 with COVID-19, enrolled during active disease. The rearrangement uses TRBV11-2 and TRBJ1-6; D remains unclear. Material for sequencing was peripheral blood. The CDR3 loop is CASSRRGTLHF. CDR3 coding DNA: TGTGCCAGCAGCCGACGAGGCACCCTCCACTTT.